What follows are 14 T cell receptor beta chains derived from one specimen sequenced in a study of CD8 T cells in Susac syndrome. Reverse transcription of about 0.45 to 1 ug RNA was performed with random hexamers. TCRdb reprocessed the immunoSEQ multiplex PCR reads via MiXCR and lists one record per CDR3 protein. Altogether 80,000 or so distinct CDR3 sequences are present, around 96% being singletons, with the ten largest covering roughly 0.44%. Sequencing was performed on CD8+ T cells from PBMCs. Source of these receptors: a human donor with Susac syndrome.

The rearrangement joins TRBV4-3 to TRBJ1-1, with 7 bases aligning to TRBD1. CDR1 LGHNA and CDR2 YSLEER come from the germline V gene. The CDR3 runs 18 residues. Germline trimming cut 4 bases from V and 4 bases from J; bases unmatched to any gene: 18. This CDR3 reads CASSLKVSTEGQSTEAFF. The DNA for the CDR3 is TGCGCCAGCAGCCTTAAGGTTTCAACGGAGGGACAGTCCACTGAAGCTTTCTTT.

V is TRBV27 and J is TRBJ2-5; the match to TRBD2 covers 10 bases. The V and J ends lost 0 bases and 4 bases, in that order; junction bases with no gene match: 5. The length of the CDR3 is 16 residues. CDR1 and CDR2 (germline): MNHEY, SMNVEV (reference sequence). The CDR3 sequence is CASSLSQRGGGETQYF. The CDR3 DNA reads TGTGCCAGCAGTTTATCTCAGCGGGGGGGCGGAGAGACCCAGTACTTC.

V and J are TRBV7-8 and TRBJ2-7; no firm D call. Germline assignment: CDR1 SGHVS and CDR2 FQNEAQ. The CDR3 spans 15 residues. V lost 5 bases to trimming and J lost 1 base, with 15 bases between them. CDR3 coding DNA: TGTGCCAGCAGCCCGGCATTGTATGGGTCCTACGAGCAGTACGTC. As protein: CASSPALYGSYEQYV.

The chain couples TRBV13 to TRBJ2-7; TRBD2 might be the D (6 bases). Germline V gene sequence: CDR1 PRHDT, CDR2 FYEKMQ (reference sequence). The CDR3 loop spans 14 amino acids. The V end was cut by 1 base, the J end by 3 bases, with 10 bases between. The CDR3 region is CASSLAGDDYEQYF. For the CDR3, the DNA is TGTGCCAGCAGCTTAGCGGGAGACGACTACGAGCAGTACTTC.

The V call is TRBV20-1, the J call TRBJ2-5; 7 bases map to TRBD2. This CDR3 spans 14 amino acids. Germline assignment: CDR1 DFQATT and CDR2 SNEGSKA (reference sequence). Germline trimming cut 0 bases from V and 4 bases from J; bases unmatched to any gene: 5. The CDR3 protein is CSARDRGGLETQYF. In nucleotides, the CDR3 is TGCAGTGCTAGAGATCGCGGGGGTCTAGAGACCCAGTACTTC.

This clonotype was seen once. The chain couples TRBV20-1 to TRBJ2-2, with D perhaps being TRBD1 or TRBD2 (5 bases each). Trimming removed 3 bases at V and 4 bases at J, with 12 bases between. Germline V gene sequence: CDR1 DFQATT, CDR2 SNEGSKA (reference sequence). The CDR3 spans 14 residues. The CDR3 protein is CSARDLGVTGELFF. The CDR3 region has the DNA TGCAGTGCTAGGGACTTGGGGGTCACCGGGGAGCTGTTTTTT.

CDR3 nucleotide sequence: TGCAGTGCTAGAGCCGGGGTCCCAGAGGGCCAGCCCCAGCATTTT. Translating gives CSARAGVPEGQPQHF. The V gene is TRBV20-1, the J gene TRBJ1-5; D call uncertain. V was shortened by 1 base and J by 7 bases, with 17 bases between the two germline ends. Germline-derived CDR1 and CDR2 are DFQATT and SNEGSKA (reference sequence). The CDR3 has 15 residues.

The chain employs TRBV5-6 and TRBJ1-2; 7 positions agree with TRBD1. CDR3 length: 16 amino acids. CDR1 and CDR2 from the germline V gene are SGHDT and YYEEEE. V lost 0 bases to trimming and J lost 7 bases; unmatched junction nucleotides: 12. Here the CDR3 reads CASSLELGTEIGGYTF. CDR3 nucleotide sequence: TGTGCCAGCAGCTTGGAACTCGGGACAGAGATCGGTGGCTACACCTTC.

This clonotype was seen a single time. The J gene is TRBJ2-3, the V gene TRBV9; TRBD2 is a possible D gene (6 bases). The V end lost 0 bases, the J end lost 3 bases, and 8 bases lay between the germline ends. The germline V gene has CDR1 SGDLS and CDR2 YYNGEE. CDR3 size: 14 residues. The CDR3 DNA is TGTGCCAGCAGCGTAGCGGGAGCTACAGATACGCAGTATTTT. This encodes CASSVAGATDTQYF. The full variable domain, in which reference TRBV9 and TRBJ2-3 provide the parts outside the CDR3, is DSGVTQTPKHLITATGQRVTLRCSPRSGDLSVYWYQQSLDQGLQFLIQYYNGEERAKGNILERFSAQQFPDLHSELNLSSLELGDSALYFCASSVAGATDTQYFGPGTRLTVL.

This clonotype was observed once. CDR3 amino acids: CASSQISQGTTGELFF. In DNA, the CDR3 is TGTGCCAGCAGCCAAATCTCGCAGGGTACCACCGGGGAGCTGTTTTTT. The chain employs TRBV3-1 and TRBJ2-2; possibly TRBD1 for D (5 bases). Trimming cost V 2 bases and J 4 bases, with 14 bases left between them. The CDR3 sequence is 16 residues long. Germline CDR1 LGHDT, CDR2 YNNKEL (reference sequence).

This sequence joins TRBV19 and TRBJ2-1; maybe TRBD1 (6 bases). V was pared by 6 bases and J by 6 bases, with 18 bases between. This CDR3 spans 15 amino acids. The germline gives CDR1 LNHDA, CDR2 SQIVND (reference sequence). The CDR3 DNA reads as TGTGCCAGTAGCCTCCTTACAGGGACCGGCAATGAGCAGTTCTTC. Its protein is CASSLLTGTGNEQFF. Full variable domain (rest looked up from reference TRBV19 and TRBJ2-1): DGGITQSPKYLFRKEGQNVTLSCEQNLNHDAMYWYRQDPGQGLRLIYYSQIVNDFQKGDIAEGYSVSREKKESFPLTVTSAQKNPTAFYLCASSLLTGTGNEQFFGPGTRLTVL.

The CDR3 sequence: CSPSRDRKRVQGPYGYTF. The CDR3 DNA reads as TGCAGCCCTTCAAGGGACAGGAAAAGAGTTCAGGGGCCTTATGGCTACACCTTC. This chain uses TRBV20-1 with TRBJ1-2; TRBD1 matches 8 bases. The CDR3 is made up of 18 amino acids. Germline CDR1 is DFQATT and CDR2 is SNEGSKA (reference sequence).

V is TRBV15 and J is TRBJ2-1, with D hard to call. CDR3 size: 13 residues. V was shortened by 8 bases and J by 4 bases, with 12 bases between the two germline ends. Germline CDR1 is LNHNV and CDR2 is YYDKDF (reference sequence). CDR3 DNA: TGTGCCACCGCACAGCGAACATACAATGAGCAGTTCTTC. Residues: CATAQRTYNEQFF.

The chain carries TRBV18 and TRBJ2-7, with TRBD1 identical over 8 bases. V was pared by 5 bases and J by 9 bases, with 12 bases of the junction left unmatched. The CDR3 sequence is 14 residues long. Germline CDR1 reads KGHSH; CDR2 reads LQKENI. The CDR3 loop reads CASSIGTGPSAQYF. As DNA, the CDR3 is TGTGCCAGCTCAATCGGGACAGGTCCTAGTGCGCAGTACTTC.